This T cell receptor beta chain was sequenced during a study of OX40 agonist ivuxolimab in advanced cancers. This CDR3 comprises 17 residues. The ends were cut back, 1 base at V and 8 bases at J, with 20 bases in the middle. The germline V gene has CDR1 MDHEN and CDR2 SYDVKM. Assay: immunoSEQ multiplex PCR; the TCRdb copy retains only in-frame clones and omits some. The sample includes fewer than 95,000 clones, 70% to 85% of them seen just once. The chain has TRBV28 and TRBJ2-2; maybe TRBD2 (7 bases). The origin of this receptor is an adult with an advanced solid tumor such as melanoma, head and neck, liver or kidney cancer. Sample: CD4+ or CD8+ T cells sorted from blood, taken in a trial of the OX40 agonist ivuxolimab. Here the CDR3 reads CASSLSRRGQGGGELFF. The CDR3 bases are TGTGCCAGCAGTTTATCCCGGCGGGGGCAGGGAGGTGGGGAGCTGTTTTTT.